Following are 27 T cell receptor beta chains from one sample sequenced in a study of cytomegalovirus exposure and HLA in healthy donors. It was with 60 Vbeta and 13 Jbeta primers that the PCR ran. This table comes from immunoSEQ multiplex PCR, and its TCRdb copy is limited to in-frame clones, with some not included. This table has 150,000 or so clones, around four fifths appearing once. The specimen was PBMCs. The receptor set was obtained from a man younger than 35 in good health and CMV-seropositive.

This chain uses TRBV10-3 with TRBJ2-1; D possibly corresponds to TRBD1 (6 bases). Trimming removed 6 bases at V and 7 bases at J, with 13 bases between. The CDR3 runs 13 residues. Germline V gene lookup returns CDR1 ENHRY and CDR2 SYGVKD. The CDR3 loop is CAIRGAAVNEQFF. CDR3 in DNA: TGTGCCATCAGGGGGGCAGCGGTAAATGAGCAGTTCTTC.

This clone occurred once. The CDR3 nucleotides read TGTGCCAGCAGCCAAGAGCATCCGTACACCTTC. It is translated as CASSQEHPYTF. The chain is built from TRBV7-9 and TRBJ1-2; D not resolved. Trimming removed 5 bases from V and 11 bases from J, with 12 bases in between. Looked up from germline, CDR1 is SEHNR and CDR2 is FQNEAQ (reference sequence). This CDR3 contains 11 residues.

The chain is built from TRBV19 and TRBJ1-5; no clear D gene. CDR1 and CDR2 (germline): LNHDA, SQIVND (reference sequence). The CDR3 runs 13 residues. V dropped 8 bases and J dropped 2 bases, with 10 bases sitting between them. The chain's CDR3 is CASEASRNQPQHF. The DNA for the CDR3 is TGTGCCAGTGAAGCGAGTCGCAATCAGCCCCAGCATTTT.

This clone was detected a few times. The V call is TRBV5-6, the J call TRBJ1-1, with D unclear. Germline V gives CDR1 SGHDT, CDR2 YYEEEE. The CDR3 spans 15 residues. V was pared by 2 bases and J by 1 base, with 12 bases between. The CDR3 is CASSFFPRRNTEAFF. DNA for the CDR3: TGTGCCAGCAGCTTCTTCCCTAGACGGAACACTGAAGCTTTCTTT. The whole variable domain, remainder taken from reference TRBV5-6 and TRBJ1-1, is DAGVTQSPTHLIKTRGQQVTLRCSPKSGHDTVSWYQQALGQGPQFIFQYYEEEERQRGNFPDRFSGHQFPNYSSELNVNALLLGDSALYLCASSFFPRRNTEAFFGQGTRLTVV.

This chain connects TRBV5-1 to TRBJ1-2, with D maybe TRBD1 (5 bases). Trimming shortened V by 2 bases and J by 6 bases, and 11 bases separated the two germline ends. In germline, CDR1 is SGHRS, CDR2 YFSETQ. CDR3 length: 13 amino acids. CDR3 sequence: CASSFGGRDGYTF. In DNA, the CDR3 is TGCGCCAGCAGCTTCGGGGGGAGGGATGGCTACACCTTC.

The chain employs TRBV5-1 and TRBJ1-1; D perhaps matches TRBD1 (6 bases). The V gene lost 1 base and the J gene lost 3 bases, with 10 bases spanning the gap. The CDR3 consists of 14 residues. Germline-derived CDR1 and CDR2 are SGHRS and YFSETQ. CDR3 DNA: TGCGCCAGCAGCTTGTTTTCAGGGGACACTGAAGCTTTCTTT. Its protein is CASSLFSGDTEAFF.

V usage is TRBV29-1 and J usage is TRBJ1-5; D is ambiguous. Germline V CDR1 and CDR2: SQVTM, ANQGSEA. V lost 5 bases, J lost 2 bases, and 7 bases lay in between. The CDR3 sequence is 12 residues long. The CDR3 nucleotides are TGCAGCGTTTCGGAGGGCAATCAGCCCCAGCATTTT. This codes for CSVSEGNQPQHF. Drawing the rest from reference TRBV29-1 and TRBJ1-5, the complete variable domain is SAVISQKPSRDICQRGTSLTIQCQVDSQVTMMFWYRQQPGQSLTLIATANQGSEATYESGFVIDKFPISRPNLTFSTLTVSNMSPEDSSIYLCSVSEGNQPQHFGDGTRLSIL.

This chain joins TRBV11-2 and TRBJ2-3, with 8 bases that match TRBD2. J lost 6 bases, V lost 5 bases, and 10 bases had no gene match. CDR1 and CDR2 from the germline V gene are SGHAT and FQNNGV. The CDR3 is 15 residues long. The CDR3 coding sequence is TGTGCCAGCAGCCCCGTCGGGGGGGGCCGGGATACGCAGTATTTT. Translating gives CASSPVGGGRDTQYF.

The V call is TRBV20-1, the J call TRBJ1-1; no clear D. The germline V gene has CDR1 DFQATT and CDR2 SNEGSKA (reference sequence). The CDR3 totals 10 residues. The CDR3 DNA reads TGCAGGGCAGTGAACACTGAAGCTTTCTTT. Its protein is CRAVNTEAFF.

J is TRBJ2-1 and V is TRBV2, with D perhaps TRBD1 (5 bases). In germline, CDR1 is SNHLY, CDR2 FYNNEI. CDR3 length: 12 residues. With 2 bases removed from V and 15 bases from J, the gap between germline ends came to 14 bases. As DNA, the CDR3 is TGTGCCAGCAGTGAACCCCCGACAGCGCCGTTCTTC. Amino acid sequence: CASSEPPTAPFF.

The chain employs TRBV6-5 and TRBJ2-7, with a possible D match to TRBD2 (5 bases). V lost 5 bases to trimming and J lost 3 bases, with 11 bases between them. CDR3 size: 13 residues. Per the germline V gene, CDR1 is MNHEY and CDR2 is SVGAGI. CDR3 amino acids: CASSKTGVYEQYF. CDR3 coding DNA: TGTGCCAGCAGTAAAACCGGGGTCTACGAGCAGTACTTC.

The chain links TRBV9 to TRBJ2-2, with D perhaps matching TRBD1 (5 bases). V dropped 0 bases and J dropped 5 bases, with 8 bases sitting between them. Germline lookup yields CDR1 SGDLS and CDR2 YYNGEE. The CDR3 is made up of 14 amino acids. The CDR3 spells CASSVEGLTGELFF. The CDR3 DNA sequence: TGTGCCAGCAGCGTAGAGGGGTTGACCGGGGAGCTGTTTTTT.

As for this clone: Other DNA sequences in the sample encode the same CDR3. The rearrangement links TRBV2 to TRBJ1-1, with 7 bases lining up with TRBD1. The CDR3 is made up of 13 amino acids. Unmatched junction bases numbered 5, after V lost 8 bases and J lost 2 bases. Germline CDR1 SNHLY, CDR2 FYNNEI. CDR3 sequence: CASSQGENTEAFF. The CDR3 DNA is TGTGCCAGCTCCCAGGGGGAAAACACTGAAGCTTTCTTT. Full variable domain (remainder filled in from reference TRBV2 and TRBJ1-1): EPEVTQTPSHQVTQMGQEVILRCVPISNHLYFYWYRQILGQKVEFLVSFYNNEISEKSEIFDDQFSVERPDGSNFTLKIRSTKLEDSAMYFCASSQGENTEAFFGQGTRLTVV.

The chain joins TRBV13 to TRBJ2-1; the D gene is possibly TRBD2 (5 bases). This CDR3 region has 18 residues. Per germline, CDR1 PRHDT and CDR2 FYEKMQ (reference sequence). Trimming left V 4 bases short and J 6 bases short, with 25 bases between. The CDR3 DNA reads TGTGCCAGCAGCTGGGTCGTAGTAGCAGCGGATGTTGGCAATGAGCAGTTCTTC. It encodes CASSWVVVAADVGNEQFF.

This chain connects TRBV5-4 to TRBJ1-4; D remains ambiguous. Per germline, CDR1 SGHNT and CDR2 YYREEE (reference sequence). The CDR3 is 13 amino acids. Trimming left V 0 bases short and J 8 bases short, with 8 bases between. CDR3 region: CASSLDLGEKLFF. CDR3 DNA: TGTGCCAGCAGCTTGGATCTGGGCGAAAAACTGTTTTTT.

The chain employs TRBV9 and TRBJ2-5, with D perhaps matching TRBD2 (6 bases). The germline gives CDR1 SGDLS, CDR2 YYNGEE. V lost 0 bases and J 0 bases, leaving 12 bases between the germline ends. This CDR3 contains 16 residues. Here the CDR3 DNA reads TGTGCCAGCAGCGTAGGAGAGCGGGTGAACCAAGAGACCCAGTACTTC. Its translation: CASSVGERVNQETQYF.

The chain joins TRBV4-2 to TRBJ2-7; weak D call: TRBD2 (6 bases). V gave up 5 bases and J gave up 2 bases, with 13 bases separating them. CDR3 size: 14 residues. Germline CDR1 and CDR2: LGHNA and YNFKEQ. CDR3 DNA: TGTGCCAGCAGCTGGGGGGTAGGTACCTACGAGCAGTACTTC. The encoded protein is CASSWGVGTYEQYF.

V usage is TRBV6-4 and J usage is TRBJ2-1; 9 positions match TRBD1. Germline V gene lookup returns CDR1 MRHNA and CDR2 SNTAGT. With 4 bases clipped from V and 8 bases from J, the junction kept 6 bases outside the gene matches. This CDR3 is built from 14 residues. CDR3 sequence reads: CASSVGQGFDEQFF. The CDR3 coding sequence is TGTGCCAGCAGTGTGGGACAGGGTTTCGATGAGCAGTTCTTC.

J is TRBJ1-4 and V is TRBV5-1; D is unresolved. The CDR3 has 13 residues. Germline V gives CDR1 SGHRS, CDR2 YFSETQ. V was trimmed by 1 base and J by 12 bases, leaving 13 bases between them. Here the CDR3 DNA reads TGCGCCAGCAGCTTGCGGACCGGACTAGAACTGTTTTTT. It specifies CASSLRTGLELFF.

The V gene is TRBV11-2, the J gene TRBJ2-5, with 11 nucleotides matching TRBD2. With 5 bases clipped from V and 1 base from J, the junction kept 6 bases outside the gene matches. Germline V gene data show CDR1 as SGHAT and CDR2 as FQNNGV. The CDR3 length is 16 residues. The chain's CDR3 is CASSSGLAGPQETQYF. Here the CDR3 DNA reads TGTGCCAGCAGCAGCGGACTAGCGGGCCCCCAAGAGACCCAGTACTTC.

The rearrangement uses TRBV6-1 and TRBJ1-1; 9 bases map to TRBD1. The CDR3 extends over 14 amino acids. Germline lookup yields CDR1 MNHNS and CDR2 SASEGT. J gave up 1 base and V 4 bases, and 1 base lay outside the gene matches. The CDR3, as DNA: TGTGCCAGCAGTGCGGGACAGGGGAACACTGAAGCTTTCTTT. Translated: CASSAGQGNTEAFF.

This clone was detected once. The rearrangement joins TRBV6-6 to TRBJ2-5; D perhaps matches TRBD1 (6 bases). Per the germline V gene, CDR1 is MNHNY and CDR2 is SVGAGI (reference sequence). V lost 6 bases, J lost 0 bases, and 14 bases lay in between. The CDR3 is made up of 15 amino acids. The CDR3 spells CASRPRGWYQETQYF. Here the CDR3 DNA reads TGTGCCAGCAGGCCCAGGGGATGGTACCAAGAGACCCAGTACTTC.

The chain has TRBV7-8 and TRBJ2-7, with TRBD2 matching over 10 bases. This CDR3 spans 17 amino acids. Germline values: CDR1 SGHVS, CDR2 FQNEAQ. Trimming took 5 bases from V and 2 from J; bases not matched to a gene: 12. CDR3 bases: TGTGCCAGCAGCCCCTTCCCTGCTAGCGGGGGAGCCTACGAGCAGTACTTC. This sequence encodes CASSPFPASGGAYEQYF.

CDR3 in DNA: TGTGCCAGCAGCGGCAGCGCCGGAAGCTTGAGTACAGATACGCAGTATTTT. It codes for CASSGSAGSLSTDTQYF. V gene TRBV9 combines with J gene TRBJ2-3; unclear D gene. Between the trimmed V and J ends, which lost 3 bases and 3 bases, there was a span of 20 bases. CDR3 length equals 17 residues. CDR1 is SGDLS, CDR2 YYNGEE, per germline.

The CDR3 loop reads CASSSPGQGKPFSYEQYF. CDR3 DNA sequence: TGTGCCAGCAGCTCACCGGGACAGGGGAAACCTTTCTCCTACGAGCAGTACTTC. The gene calls are TRBV7-8 and TRBJ2-7, with 10 nucleotides matching TRBD1. The CDR3 runs 18 residues. V was clipped by 4 bases and J by 0 bases; unmatched bases: 12. Looked up from germline, CDR1 is SGHVS and CDR2 is FQNEAQ.

The chain couples TRBV9 to TRBJ2-7; TRBD1 matches 11 bases. The germline V gene encodes CDR1 SGDLS and CDR2 YYNGEE. The CDR3 loop spans 16 amino acids. V lost 3 bases to trimming and J lost 3 bases; unmatched junction nucleotides: 8. The CDR3 DNA sequence: TGTGCCAGCAGCGCATCTCCCGGGACAGGGGGCTACGAGCAGTACTTC. Its protein product is CASSASPGTGGYEQYF.

This clone was picked up a small number of times. The V and J genes are TRBV30 and TRBJ1-1; 8 nucleotides align to TRBD1. The V gene's germline CDR1 is GTSNPN and CDR2 SVGIG (reference sequence). CDR3 length equals 13 residues. The trim removed 0 bases at V and 11 bases at J, leaving 8 bases unmatched. The CDR3 loop reads CAWSVGTGNLAFF. The CDR3, as DNA: TGTGCCTGGAGTGTCGGGACAGGAAACCTGGCTTTCTTT.